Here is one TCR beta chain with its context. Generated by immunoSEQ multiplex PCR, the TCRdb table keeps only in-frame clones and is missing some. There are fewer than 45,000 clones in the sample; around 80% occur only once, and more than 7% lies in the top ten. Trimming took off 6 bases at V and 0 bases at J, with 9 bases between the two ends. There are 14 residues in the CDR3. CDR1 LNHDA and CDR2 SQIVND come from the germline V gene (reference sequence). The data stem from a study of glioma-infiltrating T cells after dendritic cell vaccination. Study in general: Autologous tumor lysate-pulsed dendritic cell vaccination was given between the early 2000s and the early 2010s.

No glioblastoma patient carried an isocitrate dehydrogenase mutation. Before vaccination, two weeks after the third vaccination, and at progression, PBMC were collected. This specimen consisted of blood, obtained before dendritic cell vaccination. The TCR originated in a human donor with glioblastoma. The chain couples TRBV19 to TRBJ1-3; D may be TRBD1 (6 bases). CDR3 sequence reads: CASSDRSSGNTIYF. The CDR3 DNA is TGTGCCAGTAGCGACAGGAGCTCTGGAAACACCATATATTTT.